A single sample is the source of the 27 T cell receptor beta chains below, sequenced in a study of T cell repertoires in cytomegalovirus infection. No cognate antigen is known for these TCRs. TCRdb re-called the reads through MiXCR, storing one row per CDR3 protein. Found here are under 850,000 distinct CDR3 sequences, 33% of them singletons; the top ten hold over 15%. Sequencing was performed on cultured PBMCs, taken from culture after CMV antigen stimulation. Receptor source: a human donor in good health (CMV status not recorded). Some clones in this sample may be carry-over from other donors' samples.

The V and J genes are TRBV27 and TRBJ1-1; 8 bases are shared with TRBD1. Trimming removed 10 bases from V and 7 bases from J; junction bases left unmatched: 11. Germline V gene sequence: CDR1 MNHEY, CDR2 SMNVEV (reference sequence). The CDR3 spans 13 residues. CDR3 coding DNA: TGTGCCACCCGCCGGGGAGGGACAGGTGAAGCTTTCTTT. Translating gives CATRRGGTGEAFF.

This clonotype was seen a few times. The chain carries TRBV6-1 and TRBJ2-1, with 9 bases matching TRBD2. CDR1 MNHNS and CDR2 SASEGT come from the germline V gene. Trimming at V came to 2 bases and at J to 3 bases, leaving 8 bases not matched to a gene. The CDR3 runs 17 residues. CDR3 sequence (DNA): TGTGCCAGCAGTGAATGGTACGGTAGCGGGGGCTACAATGAGCAGTTCTTC. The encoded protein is CASSEWYGSGGYNEQFF.

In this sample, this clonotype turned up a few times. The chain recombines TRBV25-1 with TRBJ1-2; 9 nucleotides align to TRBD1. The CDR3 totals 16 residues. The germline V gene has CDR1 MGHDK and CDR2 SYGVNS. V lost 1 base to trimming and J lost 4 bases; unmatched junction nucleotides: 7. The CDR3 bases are TGTGCCAGCAGTGAATTGGCGGTGGGACAGGGCTATGGCTACACCTTC. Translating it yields CASSELAVGQGYGYTF.

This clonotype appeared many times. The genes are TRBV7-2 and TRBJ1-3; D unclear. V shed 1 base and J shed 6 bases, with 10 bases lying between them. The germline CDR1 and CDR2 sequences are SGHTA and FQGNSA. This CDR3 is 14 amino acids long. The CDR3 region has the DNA TGTGCCAGCAGCTTAGGAGGGTTTGAAAACACCATATATTTT. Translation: CASSLGGFENTIYF. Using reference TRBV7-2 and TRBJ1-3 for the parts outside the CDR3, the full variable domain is GAGVSQSPSNKVTEKGKDVELRCDPISGHTALYWYRQSLGQGLEFLIYFQGNSAPDKSGLPSDRFSAERTGGSVSTLTIQRTQQEDSAVYLCASSLGGFENTIYFGEGSWLTVV.

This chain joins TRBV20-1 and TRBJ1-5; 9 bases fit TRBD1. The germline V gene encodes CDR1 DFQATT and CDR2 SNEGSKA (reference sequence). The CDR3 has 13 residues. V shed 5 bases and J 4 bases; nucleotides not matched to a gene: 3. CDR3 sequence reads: CSAGDRANQPQHF. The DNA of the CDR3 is TGCAGTGCTGGGGACAGGGCAAATCAGCCCCAGCATTTT.

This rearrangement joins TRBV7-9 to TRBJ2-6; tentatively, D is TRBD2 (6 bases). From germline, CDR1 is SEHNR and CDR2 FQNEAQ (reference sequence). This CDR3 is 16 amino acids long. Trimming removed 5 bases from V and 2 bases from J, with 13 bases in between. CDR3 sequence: CASSPGTSTGANVLTF. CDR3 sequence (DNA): TGTGCCAGCAGCCCCGGGACTTCTACTGGGGCCAACGTCCTGACTTTC.

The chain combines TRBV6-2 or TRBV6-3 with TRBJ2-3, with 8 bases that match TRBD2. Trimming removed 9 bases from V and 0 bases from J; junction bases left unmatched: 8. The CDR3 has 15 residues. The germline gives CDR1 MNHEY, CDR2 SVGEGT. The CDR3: CASSRGDWSTDTQYF. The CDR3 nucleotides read TGTGCCAGTTCGCGGGGGGACTGGAGCACAGATACGCAGTATTTT.

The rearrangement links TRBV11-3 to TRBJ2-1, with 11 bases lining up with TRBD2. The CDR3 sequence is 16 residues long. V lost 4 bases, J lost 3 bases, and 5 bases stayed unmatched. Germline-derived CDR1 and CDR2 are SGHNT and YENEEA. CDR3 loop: CASSSTSGTNYNEQFF. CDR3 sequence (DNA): TGTGCCAGCAGCTCGACTAGCGGGACGAACTACAATGAGCAGTTCTTC.

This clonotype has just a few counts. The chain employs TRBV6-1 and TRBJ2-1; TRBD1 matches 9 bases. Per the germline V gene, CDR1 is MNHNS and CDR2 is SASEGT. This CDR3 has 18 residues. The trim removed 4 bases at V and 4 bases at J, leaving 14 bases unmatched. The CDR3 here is CASSAHPDRGPIYNEQFF. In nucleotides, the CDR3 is TGTGCCAGCAGTGCCCACCCGGACAGGGGACCCATTTACAATGAGCAGTTCTTC.

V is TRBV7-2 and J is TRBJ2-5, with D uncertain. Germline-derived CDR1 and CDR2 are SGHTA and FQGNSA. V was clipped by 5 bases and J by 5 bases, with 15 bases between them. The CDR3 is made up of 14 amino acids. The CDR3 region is CASSPRGSRETQYF. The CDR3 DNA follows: TGTGCCAGCAGCCCAAGAGGTAGTCGGGAGACCCAGTACTTC. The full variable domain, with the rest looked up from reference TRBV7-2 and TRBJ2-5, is GAGVSQSPSNKVTEKGKDVELRCDPISGHTALYWYRQSLGQGLEFLIYFQGNSAPDKSGLPSDRFSAERTGGSVSTLTIQRTQQEDSAVYLCASSPRGSRETQYFGPGTRLLVL.

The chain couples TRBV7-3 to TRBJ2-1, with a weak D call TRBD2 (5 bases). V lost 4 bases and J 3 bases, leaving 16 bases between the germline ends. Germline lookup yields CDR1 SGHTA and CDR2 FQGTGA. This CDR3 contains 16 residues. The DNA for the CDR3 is TGTGCCAGCAGCTACCCCTCGGGATTCGGCTACAATGAGCAGTTCTTC. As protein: CASSYPSGFGYNEQFF.

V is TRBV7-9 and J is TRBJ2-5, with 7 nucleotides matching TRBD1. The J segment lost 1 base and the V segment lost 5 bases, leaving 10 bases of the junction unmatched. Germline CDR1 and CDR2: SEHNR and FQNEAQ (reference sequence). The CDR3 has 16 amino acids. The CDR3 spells CASSQGERPPQETQYF. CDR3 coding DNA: TGTGCCAGCAGCCAGGGGGAGAGGCCCCCCCAAGAGACCCAGTACTTC.

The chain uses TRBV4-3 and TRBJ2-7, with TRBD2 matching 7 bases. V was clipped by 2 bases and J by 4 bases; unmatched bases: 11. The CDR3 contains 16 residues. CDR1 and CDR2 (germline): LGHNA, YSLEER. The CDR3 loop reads CASSQQLQGGWYEQYF. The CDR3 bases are TGCGCCAGCAGCCAACAACTTCAGGGAGGGTGGTACGAGCAGTACTTC.

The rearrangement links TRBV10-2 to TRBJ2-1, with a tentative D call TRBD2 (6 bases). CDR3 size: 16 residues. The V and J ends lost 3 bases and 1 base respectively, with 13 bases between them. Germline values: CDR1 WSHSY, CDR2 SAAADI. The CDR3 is CASSDLAALSYNEQFF. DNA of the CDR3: TGCGCCAGCAGTGATTTAGCGGCCCTATCCTACAATGAGCAGTTCTTC.

The CDR3 spells CASSVSHLFGSGNTIYF. As DNA, the CDR3 is TGTGCCAGCAGTGTATCCCACCTATTTGGGTCTGGAAACACCATATATTTT. The chain is built from TRBV6-1 and TRBJ1-3; no clear D. Trimming cost V 4 bases and J 1 base, with 17 bases left between them. Germline loops: CDR1 MNHNS, CDR2 SASEGT. This CDR3 comprises 17 residues.

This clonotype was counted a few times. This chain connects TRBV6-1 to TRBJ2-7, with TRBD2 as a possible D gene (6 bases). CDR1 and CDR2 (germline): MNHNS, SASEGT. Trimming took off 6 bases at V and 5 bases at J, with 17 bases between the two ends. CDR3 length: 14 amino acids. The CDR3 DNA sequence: TGTGCCAGCAGGGAGGGCCGTCTCTTGAACGAGCAGTACTTC. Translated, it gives CASREGRLLNEQYF.

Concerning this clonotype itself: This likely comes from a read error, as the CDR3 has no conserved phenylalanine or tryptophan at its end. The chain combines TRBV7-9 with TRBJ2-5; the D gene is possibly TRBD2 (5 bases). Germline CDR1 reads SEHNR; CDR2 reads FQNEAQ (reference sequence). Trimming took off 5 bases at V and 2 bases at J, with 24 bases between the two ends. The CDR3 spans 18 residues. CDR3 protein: CASSPPRRGNLDQETQYS. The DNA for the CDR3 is TGTGCCAGCAGCCCCCCCCGTCGGGGTAACCTAGATCAAGAGACCCAGTACTCC.

CDR3: CASSPLAGWNTGELFF. CDR3 sequence (DNA): TGTGCCAGCAGCCCCCTAGCGGGGTGGAACACCGGGGAGCTGTTTTTT. The V and J genes are TRBV7-2 and TRBJ2-2; TRBD2 aligns across 9 bases. CDR1 and CDR2 (germline): SGHTA, FQGNSA. V lost 5 bases to trimming and J lost 1 base; unmatched junction nucleotides: 5. This CDR3 region has 16 residues.

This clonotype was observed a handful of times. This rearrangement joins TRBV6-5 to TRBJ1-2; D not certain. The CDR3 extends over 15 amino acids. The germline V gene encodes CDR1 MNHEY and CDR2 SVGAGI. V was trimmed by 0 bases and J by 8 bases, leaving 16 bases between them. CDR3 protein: CASSYSSLTLGGYTF. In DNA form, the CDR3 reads TGTGCCAGCAGTTACTCGAGTCTGACCTTAGGGGGCTACACCTTC.

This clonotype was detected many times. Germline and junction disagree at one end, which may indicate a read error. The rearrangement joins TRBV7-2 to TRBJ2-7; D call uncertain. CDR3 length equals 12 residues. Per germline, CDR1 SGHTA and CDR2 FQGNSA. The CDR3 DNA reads TGTGCCAGCAGCTTAATCTCCGACGAGCAGTACTTC. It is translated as CASSLISDEQYF.

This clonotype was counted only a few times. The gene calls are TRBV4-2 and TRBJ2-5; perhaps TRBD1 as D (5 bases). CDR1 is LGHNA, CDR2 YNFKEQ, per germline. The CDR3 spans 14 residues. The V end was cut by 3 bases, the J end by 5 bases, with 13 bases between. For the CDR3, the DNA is TGTGCCAGCAGCCATGAACAGGATCTGGAGACCCAGTACTTC. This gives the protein CASSHEQDLETQYF.

This CDR3 is CASSPRPLAGIGDEQFF. The CDR3 nucleotides read TGTGCCAGCAGCCCCCGCCCGCTAGCGGGAATTGGTGATGAGCAGTTCTTC. The V gene is TRBV7-6, the J gene TRBJ2-1, with TRBD2 matching 9 bases. The CDR3 loop spans 17 amino acids. The V and J ends lost 5 bases and 8 bases, in that order; junction bases with no gene match: 16. The germline CDR1 and CDR2 sequences are SGHVS and FNYEAQ.

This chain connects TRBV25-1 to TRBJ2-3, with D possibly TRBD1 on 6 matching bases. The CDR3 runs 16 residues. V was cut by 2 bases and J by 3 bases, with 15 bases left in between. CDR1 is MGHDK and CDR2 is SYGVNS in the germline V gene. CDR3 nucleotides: TGTGCCAGCAGTGAACGTAAGGGGGTCGGAACAGATACGCAGTATTTT. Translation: CASSERKGVGTDTQYF.

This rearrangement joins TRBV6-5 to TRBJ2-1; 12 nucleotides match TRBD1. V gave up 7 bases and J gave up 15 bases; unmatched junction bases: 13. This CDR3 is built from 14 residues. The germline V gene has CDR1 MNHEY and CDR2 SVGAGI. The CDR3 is CASMSGTGGKERFF. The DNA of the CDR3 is TGTGCCAGCATGTCGGGGACAGGGGGCAAGGAAAGGTTCTTC.

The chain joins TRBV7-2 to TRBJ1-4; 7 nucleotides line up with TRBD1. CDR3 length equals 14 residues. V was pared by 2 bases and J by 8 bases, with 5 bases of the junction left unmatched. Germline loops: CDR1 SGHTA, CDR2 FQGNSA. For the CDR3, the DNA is TGTGCCAGCAGCTTAAGCCAGGGGGGCGAAAAACTGTTTTTT. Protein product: CASSLSQGGEKLFF.

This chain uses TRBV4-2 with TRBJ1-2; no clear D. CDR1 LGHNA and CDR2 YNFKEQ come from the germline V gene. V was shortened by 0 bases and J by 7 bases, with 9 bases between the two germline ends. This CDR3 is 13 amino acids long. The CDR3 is CASSQDEDRGYTF. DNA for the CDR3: TGTGCCAGCAGCCAAGATGAGGATCGTGGCTACACCTTC.

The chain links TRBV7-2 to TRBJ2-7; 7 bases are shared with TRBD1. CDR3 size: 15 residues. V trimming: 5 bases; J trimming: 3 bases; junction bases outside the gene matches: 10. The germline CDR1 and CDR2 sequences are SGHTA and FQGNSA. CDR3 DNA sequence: TGTGCCAGCAGCGTGACAGGGACCTCAAACTACGAGCAGTACTTC. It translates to CASSVTGTSNYEQYF.